The rows below give T cell receptor beta chains drawn from one sample of a study of T cell repertoires in cytomegalovirus infection. What these receptors recognize is not known. MiXCR, applied by TCRdb to the reads, yields one record per CDR3 protein. The sample yields under 850,000 distinct CDR3 sequences, around a third seen once. Material: cultured PBMCs, obtained from culture after CMV antigen stimulation. These receptors originate from a human donor in good health (CMV status not recorded). Some clones in this sample may be carry-over from other donors' samples. CDR3s include the opening cysteine and the closing phenylalanine or tryptophan. Each record gives: D gene, V gene, clone size, J gene, CDR3 protein, CDR3 DNA. The D gene is left open where the match is weak. The listing skips clone size in some rows; elsewhere it reads once, few, many or a size class.

TRBD2	TRBV19	NA	TRBJ2-1	CASQGLAGYNEQFF	TGTGCCAGCCAGGGACTAGCGGGCTACAATGAGCAGTTCTTC
NA	TRBV19	NA	TRBJ1-4	CASSTQAQPNEKLFF	TGTGCCAGTAGTACCCAGGCACAACCTAATGAAAAACTGTTTTTT
NA	TRBV10-3	NA	TRBJ1-1	CAISPTLGNTEAFF	TGTGCCATCAGCCCAACCCTGGGGAACACTGAAGCTTTCTTT
NA	TRBV7-2	many	TRBJ1-5	CASSSSANQPQHF	TGTGCCAGCAGCTCGTCGGCCAATCAGCCCCAGCATTTT
TRBD1	TRBV6-1	NA	TRBJ2-7	CASSEQPAGQGAYEQYF	TGTGCCAGCAGTGAACAGCCAGCGGGACAGGGGGCTTACGAGCAGTACTTC
NA	TRBV7-2	NA	TRBJ2-3	CASSQGGGADTQYF	TGTGCCAGCAGCCAAGGCGGCGGCGCAGATACGCAGTATTTT
TRBD1	TRBV7-2	NA	TRBJ2-7	CASSGQGSSYEQYF	TGTGCCAGCAGCGGACAGGGTAGCTCCTACGAGCAGTACTTC
TRBD1	TRBV12-3/TRBV12-4	NA	TRBJ2-5	CASSVHRGARETQYF	TGTGCCAGCAGTGTGCACAGGGGGGCGCGAGAGACCCAGTACTTC
NA	TRBV7-2	many	TRBJ2-1	CASSQDSSSYNEQFF	TGTGCCAGCAGCCAGGACTCGAGCTCCTACAATGAGCAGTTCTTC
TRBD2	TRBV7-2	many	TRBJ2-3	CASSSLAGGYEGADTQYF	TGTGCCAGCAGCTCCTTAGCGGGGGGGTATGAAGGCGCAGATACGCAGTATTTT
NA	TRBV6-8	NA	TRBJ2-3	CASSPVGGGTDTQYF	TGTGCCAGCAGCCCCGTCGGGGGAGGCACAGATACGCAGTATTTT
NA	TRBV7-2	few	TRBJ2-5	CASSPPFGNQETQYF	TGTGCCAGCAGCCCTCCGTTTGGGAACCAAGAGACCCAGTACTTC
NA	TRBV7-2	few	TRBJ2-5	CASSFQASQETQYF	TGTGCCAGCAGCTTCCAAGCGTCCCAAGAGACCCAGTACTTC
TRBD1	TRBV6-5	NA	TRBJ1-5	CASSQGQGIRQPQHF	TGTGCCAGCAGCCAAGGACAGGGGATCAGGCAGCCCCAGCATTTT
TRBD2	TRBV11-2	NA	TRBJ2-5	CARSLILPGLAGFRAQYF	TGTGCCAGAAGTTTGATACTGCCGGGACTAGCGGGATTTAGGGCCCAGTACTTC